The text below deals with one TCR beta chain. No cognate antigen has been identified for it. Base qualities are not recorded, but no much larger clone differs from it by a single base. Sample time point, as interpreted from the label and publication: baseline before first vaccination. Vaccinee samples came from UK trials COV001 and COV002, including a single-blind randomized controlled phase 2/3 trial of AZD1222 (ChAdOx1 nCoV-19) in healthy adults. Trial participant PBMC samples were collected at day 0 and day 28 after the second dose for TCRbeta chain sequencing. The CDR3 regions of human TCRbeta chains were analyzed by immunosequencing. The authors' analysis ran thus. TCRs in the repertoires were compared against a reference library of SARS-CoV-2-specific TCRs that had been generated with the MIRA antigen-specificity platform. Breadth was defined as the fraction of unique TCRs that were SARS-CoV-2-associated, and depth was defined as the fraction of total T cells that were SARS-CoV-2-associated. Using the MIRA data, each spike-specific TCR was mapped to the spike region that the TCR reacts to and placed in a CD4 or CD8 class. Log10-transformed breadth and depth values were compared by one-way ANOVA with Sidak's multiple comparisons tests. TCRdb stores this immuneACCESS table with in-frame sequences only. Part of the clones is absent; in the studies checked, under half of the shortfall reflects unresolved V genes, and no reason is known for the rest. V and J calls plus clone size are reproduced from that table; the DNA served to infer D and trimming. The sample table contains roughly 100,000 clones; only one count was recorded for around nine tenths of them. 13% of the sample lies in the top ten.

The data stem from a study of T cell responses to AZD1222 COVID-19 vaccine (dated by TCRdb to the early 2020s). With regard to the full study: AZD1222 recipients with second doses at about 4 weeks or about 12 weeks were pooled, because spike-specific TCR depth and breadth did not differ between schedules. Trial participants were enrolled by age into 18-55, 56-69 and 70-plus year subgroups, with approximately 150, 30 and 60 TCR-sequenced participants respectively. A total of just over 230 trial participants underwent TCR sequencing, of whom 207 received two doses of AZD1222 and about 26 received two doses of the MenACWY control vaccine. Overall results and qualifications from the work: No day 14 peak-response samples were available, so repertoires were characterized only after the peak T cell response. Participants were mostly white British, with more females than males. The authors suggested clonal diversity may have been underestimated. In the small 56-69-year group, the increase in depth fell short of significance, most likely because of low power. Reportedly, close to half of the unique spike-specific TCRs recognized epitopes lying outside the regions that are mutated in the B.1.351 and B.1.1.7 variants. Conclusions about previously exposed vaccinees are limited because only five to seven AZD1222 recipients were SARS-CoV-2 seropositive at baseline. A significant rise in spike-specific TCR breadth and depth was observed after two AZD1222 doses relative to day 0 and relative to MenACWY recipients. CD4 TCRs associated with the vaccine covered the entire spike protein, and the dominant responses were in regions 160-218 and 743-854.

CDR1 and CDR2 are read off the germline V gene (reference sequence) as LGHDT and YNNKEL. Including the terminal cysteine and phenylalanine, the CDR3 comprises 15 residues. Of the read, only the CDR3 DNA is kept; its 45 bases are in frame from base 1. The germline ends are 17 bases apart after V is trimmed by 4 bases and J by 10 bases. The receptor's source is an adult in good health. Rearrangement joined TRBV3-1 (or the pseudogene TRBV3-2) to TRBJ1-6, with a tentative D gene TRBD1 over 6 matching bases. The sample in question was peripheral blood, obtained on day 0 of AZD1222 vaccination. The DNA sequence reads TGTGCCAGCAGCCCCGTACTCGGGGGGCACTCACCCCTCCACTTT. This is translated as CASSPVLGGHSPLHF.